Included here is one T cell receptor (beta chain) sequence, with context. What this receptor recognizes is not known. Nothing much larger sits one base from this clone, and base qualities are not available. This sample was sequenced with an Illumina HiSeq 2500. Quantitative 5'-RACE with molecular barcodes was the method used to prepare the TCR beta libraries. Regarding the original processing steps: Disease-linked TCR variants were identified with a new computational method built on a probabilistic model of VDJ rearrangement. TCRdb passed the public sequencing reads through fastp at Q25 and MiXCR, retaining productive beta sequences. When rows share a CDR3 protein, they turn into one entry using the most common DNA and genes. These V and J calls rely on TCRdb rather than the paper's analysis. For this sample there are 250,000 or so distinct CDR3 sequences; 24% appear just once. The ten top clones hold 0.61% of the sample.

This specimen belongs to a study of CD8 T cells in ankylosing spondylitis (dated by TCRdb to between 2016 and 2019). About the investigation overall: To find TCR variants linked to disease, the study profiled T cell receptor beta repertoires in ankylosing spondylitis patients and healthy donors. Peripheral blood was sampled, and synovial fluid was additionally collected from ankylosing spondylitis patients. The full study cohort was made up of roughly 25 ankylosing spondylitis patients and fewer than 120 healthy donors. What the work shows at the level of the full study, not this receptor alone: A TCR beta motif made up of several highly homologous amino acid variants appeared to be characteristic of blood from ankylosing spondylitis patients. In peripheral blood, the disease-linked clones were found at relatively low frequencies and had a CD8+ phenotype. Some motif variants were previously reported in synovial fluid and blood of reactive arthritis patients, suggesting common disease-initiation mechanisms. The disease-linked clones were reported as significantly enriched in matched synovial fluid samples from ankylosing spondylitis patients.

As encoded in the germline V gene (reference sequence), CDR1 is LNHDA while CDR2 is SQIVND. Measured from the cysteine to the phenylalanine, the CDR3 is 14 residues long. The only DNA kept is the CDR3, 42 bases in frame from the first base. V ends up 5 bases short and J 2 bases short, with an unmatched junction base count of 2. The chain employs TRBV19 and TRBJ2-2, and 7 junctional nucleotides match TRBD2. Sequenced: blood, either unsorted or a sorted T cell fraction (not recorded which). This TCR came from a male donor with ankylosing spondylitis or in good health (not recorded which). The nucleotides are TGTGCCAGTAGTTGGGACTACAACACCGGGGAGCTGTTTTTT. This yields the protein CASSWDYNTGELFF. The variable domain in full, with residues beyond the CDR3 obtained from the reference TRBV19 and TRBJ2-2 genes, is DGGITQSPKYLFRKEGQNVTLSCEQNLNHDAMYWYRQDPGQGLRLIYYSQIVNDFQKGDIAEGYSVSREKKESFPLTVTSAQKNPTAFYLCASSWDYNTGELFFGEGSRLTVL.